One and the same sample provided the 2 T cell receptor beta chains below, sequenced in a study of blood T cells in healthy people across ages. A second roughly 6 to 11 cycle PCR used barcoded and J-beta primers. A single record per CDR3 protein comes from TCRdb applying MiXCR to the 5' RACE reads. The data show some 760,000 distinct CDR3 sequences, 20% to 25% seen once. These data are also associated with another study on T cells of mothers and their children.

Sequencing was performed on blood. These receptor sequences come from a boy younger than 18 in good health.

The V gene is TRBV29-1, the J gene TRBJ2-5, with 8 bases that match TRBD2. TRBJ2-1 matches the DNA end more closely, so the J call is doubtful. The CDR3 consists of 14 residues. Germline CDR1 is SQVTM and CDR2 is ANQGSEA. The DNA for the CDR3 is TGCAGCGTTACAAGGACTAGCTTTGAGGGTGAGCAGTTCTTC. This encodes CSVTRTSFEGEQFF.

The chain employs TRBV29-1 and TRBJ2-7; unclear D gene. This CDR3 is 11 amino acids long. Germline CDR1 SQVTM, CDR2 ANQGSEA. With 7 bases removed from V and 7 bases from J, the gap between germline ends came to 14 bases. CDR3 residues: CSALKEIEQYF. CDR3 nucleotides: TGCAGCGCCTTAAAGGAAATTGAGCAGTACTTC.